One sample yielded the 25 T cell receptor beta chains listed below, sequenced in a study of shared clonotypes between healthy human individuals. Sequencing was performed with immunoSEQ multiplex PCR; in TCRdb, only in-frame clones are kept and a portion is missing. The sample holds about 980,000 clones, about 80% seen once. Sequencing was performed on memory CD4+ T cells sorted from blood. Subset noted: CD45RA-negative fraction. These receptors all come from a man aged 18 to 35 in good health.

The CDR3 nucleotides read TGTGCCAGCAGCGTAACCCTCACTAGCGGGAGTTTGGGTGAGCAGTTCTTC. Residues: CASSVTLTSGSLGEQFF. The J gene is TRBJ2-1, the V gene TRBV9; 11 nucleotides line up with TRBD2. The CDR3 contains 17 residues. The V gene's germline CDR1 is SGDLS and CDR2 YYNGEE. The ends lost 1 base at V and 9 bases at J; junction bases unmatched: 12.

The J gene is TRBJ2-1, the V gene TRBV27, with 7 bases that match TRBD2. V shed 5 bases and J 2 bases; nucleotides not matched to a gene: 6. CDR1 and CDR2 (germline): MNHEY, SMNVEV (reference sequence). CDR3 length: 15 amino acids. CDR3 sequence: CASSPDRGAYNEQFF. The CDR3 DNA reads as TGTGCCAGCAGTCCAGACCGGGGGGCCTACAATGAGCAGTTCTTC.

The V gene is TRBV2, the J gene TRBJ1-6, with D possibly being TRBD1 (5 bases). Germline V gives CDR1 SNHLY, CDR2 FYNNEI. This CDR3 contains 13 residues. V lost 6 bases, J lost 10 bases, and 13 bases lay in between. CDR3 bases: TGTGCCAGCAGGGGGGGGGTAAGCTCACCCCTCCACTTT. Protein product: CASRGGVSSPLHF.

The J gene is TRBJ2-1, the V gene TRBV6-5; no definite D call. CDR1 MNHEY and CDR2 SVGAGI come from the germline V gene. V lost 7 bases and J lost 3, with 10 bases in between. This CDR3 spans 13 amino acids. The CDR3 DNA reads TGTGCCAGCAACAGCCCGGACTACAATGAGCAGTTCTTC. Translating it yields CASNSPDYNEQFF.

This clone was counted once. V is TRBV10-3 and J is TRBJ2-7; no firm D call. Germline V gene data show CDR1 as ENHRY and CDR2 as SYGVKD. The V gene lost 1 base and the J gene lost 0 bases, with 7 bases spanning the gap. The CDR3 sequence is 14 residues long. The CDR3, as DNA: TGTGCCATCAGTGAGTTGATAGACTCCTACGAGCAGTACTTC. Amino acids: CAISELIDSYEQYF.

The V call is TRBV28, the J call TRBJ2-3, with 7 positions matching TRBD2. Germline V lookup: CDR1 MDHEN, CDR2 SYDVKM. The CDR3 is 18 residues long. V lost 4 bases, J lost 1 base, and 14 bases stayed unmatched. CDR3 amino acids: CASSSRLGREGGTDTQYF. CDR3 bases: TGTGCCAGCAGTTCCCGACTAGGAAGGGAGGGAGGCACAGATACGCAGTATTTT.

This clone has a handful of counts. This chain joins TRBV18 and TRBJ2-7; D is unresolved. The CDR3 totals 13 residues. Germline-derived CDR1 and CDR2 are KGHSH and LQKENI. The V gene lost 4 bases and the J gene lost 3 bases, with 10 bases spanning the gap. The CDR3 DNA follows: TGTGCCAGCTCACAGGCGGAGCTCTACGAGCAGTACTTC. Amino acid sequence: CASSQAELYEQYF.

The V call is TRBV10-3, the J call TRBJ2-2, with a tentative D call TRBD1 (6 bases). Per germline, CDR1 ENHRY and CDR2 SYGVKD. V was pared by 7 bases and J by 1 base, with 10 bases between. The CDR3 loop spans 14 amino acids. The DNA for the CDR3 is TGTGCCATCAACCAACAGGGGAACACCGGGGAGCTGTTTTTT. Residues: CAINQQGNTGELFF.

The chain carries TRBV7-9 and TRBJ1-1; possibly TRBD1 for D (5 bases). Germline V gene sequence: CDR1 SEHNR, CDR2 FQNEAQ (reference sequence). V shed 1 base and J shed 4 bases, with 10 bases lying between them. The CDR3 covers 14 residues. CDR3 in amino acids: CASSLEGVSTEAFF. CDR3 nucleotide sequence: TGTGCCAGCAGCTTAGAAGGGGTGAGCACTGAAGCTTTCTTT.

The chain has TRBV5-1 and TRBJ2-5; TRBD1 aligns across 7 bases. The CDR3 length is 15 residues. CDR1 and CDR2 from the germline V gene are SGHRS and YFSETQ. V lost 2 bases to trimming and J lost 2 bases; unmatched junction nucleotides: 6. Here the CDR3 reads CASSFSGTVQETQYF. CDR3 DNA: TGCGCCAGCAGCTTCTCCGGGACAGTTCAAGAGACCCAGTACTTC.

The chain combines TRBV5-6 with TRBJ2-3; TRBD1 might be the D (5 bases). Germline V gene sequence: CDR1 SGHDT, CDR2 YYEEEE. V was clipped by 8 bases and J by 0 bases, with 16 bases between them. This CDR3 is built from 15 residues. CDR3 in amino acids: CASQDKAGSTDTQYF. The CDR3 DNA sequence: TGTGCCAGTCAGGATAAGGCAGGGAGCACAGATACGCAGTATTTT.

The V and J genes are TRBV25-1 and TRBJ2-7; D possibly corresponds to TRBD2 (5 bases). CDR3 length: 14 residues. CDR1 MGHDK and CDR2 SYGVNS come from the germline V gene. The V end was cut by 4 bases, the J end by 0 bases, with 10 bases between. The CDR3: CASSAQRLSYEQYF. The CDR3 coding sequence is TGTGCCAGCAGTGCCCAGCGGCTCTCCTACGAGCAGTACTTC.

J is TRBJ2-5 and V is TRBV25-1, with D possibly being TRBD1 (6 bases). The DNA end is a closer match to TRBJ2-7, so the J assignment may be wrong. Per the germline V gene, CDR1 is MGHDK and CDR2 is SYGVNS. The CDR3 covers 14 residues. CDR3 in amino acids: CASSEWTDTYEQYF. CDR3 DNA sequence: TGTGCCAGCAGTGAATGGACAGACACCTACGAGCAGTACTTC.

The chain recombines TRBV7-2 with TRBJ1-5, with TRBD1 identical over 10 bases. Germline loops: CDR1 SGHTA, CDR2 FQGNSA. The junction had 8 bases not matched to a gene; V was cut back by 5 bases and J by 7 bases. There are 15 residues in the CDR3. The CDR3 sequence: CASSPSTGGRQPQHF. The CDR3 DNA reads TGTGCCAGCAGCCCATCGACAGGGGGCCGACAGCCCCAGCATTTT.

The chain has TRBV25-1 and TRBJ2-3; 10 bases match TRBD1. Germline V gene data show CDR1 as MGHDK and CDR2 as SYGVNS. The CDR3 loop spans 15 amino acids. Trimming took 4 bases from V and 5 from J; bases not matched to a gene: 6. The CDR3 reads CASSGGQGFGDTQYF. The CDR3 DNA reads TGTGCCAGCAGTGGGGGACAGGGGTTTGGAGATACGCAGTATTTT.

This chain connects TRBV4-3 to TRBJ2-5, with 9 bases identical to TRBD2. The V segment lost 1 base and the J segment 3 bases; nucleotides outside the gene matches: 9. From germline, CDR1 is LGHNA and CDR2 YSLEER. The CDR3 is 17 residues long. The CDR3 DNA follows: TGCGCCAGCAGCCAAGCCGTGGCGGGAGGGCCAGAAGAGACCCAGTACTTC. The encoded protein is CASSQAVAGGPEETQYF.

CDR3 DNA: TGTGCCAGCAGTTTGGACGCAACTATCTATGGCTACACCTTC. Translation gives CASSLDATIYGYTF. This chain joins TRBV6-5 and TRBJ1-2, with no clear D. V was clipped by 4 bases and J by 4 bases, with 13 bases between them. The CDR3 covers 14 residues. The germline gives CDR1 MNHEY, CDR2 SVGAGI.

The sample holds a few counts of this clone. The rearrangement joins TRBV5-1 to TRBJ2-7; 7 bases match TRBD1. V shed 4 bases and J 2 bases; nucleotides not matched to a gene: 9. The germline V gene encodes CDR1 SGHRS and CDR2 YFSETQ. The CDR3 is made up of 15 amino acids. The CDR3 reads CASSARRTGAYEQYF. The CDR3 DNA sequence: TGCGCCAGCAGCGCTCGCCGGACAGGAGCCTACGAGCAGTACTTC.

Here the CDR3 DNA reads TGCGCCAGCAGCAACCCCACAGGGGGCGCCTACGAGCAGTACTTC. Amino acids: CASSNPTGGAYEQYF. The V gene is TRBV5-1, the J gene TRBJ2-7, with 9 bases lining up with TRBD1. The CDR3 length is 15 residues. CDR1 is SGHRS and CDR2 is YFSETQ in the germline V gene. After removal of 4 bases from V and 2 bases from J, the junction contained 7 bases not matched to a gene.

This chain connects TRBV6-1 to TRBJ1-1; TRBD1 is a possible D gene (6 bases). CDR3 length equals 14 residues. The germline gives CDR1 MNHNS, CDR2 SASEGT. V was clipped by 4 bases and J by 1 base, with 10 bases between them. CDR3 DNA sequence: TGTGCCAGCAGTGTTGTAGGGGGGAACACTGAAGCTTTCTTT. It specifies CASSVVGGNTEAFF.

The chain has TRBV5-6 and TRBJ2-5; D gene unclear. V gave up 2 bases and J gave up 2 bases, with 10 bases separating them. The CDR3 totals 14 residues. CDR1 is SGHDT and CDR2 is YYEEEE in the germline V gene. CDR3 DNA: TGTGCCAGCAGCTTTGGGGTCAGGCAAGAGACCCAGTACTTC. This encodes CASSFGVRQETQYF. Based on the CDR3 plus reference TRBV5-6 and TRBJ2-5, the full variable domain is DAGVTQSPTHLIKTRGQQVTLRCSPKSGHDTVSWYQQALGQGPQFIFQYYEEEERQRGNFPDRFSGHQFPNYSSELNVNALLLGDSALYLCASSFGVRQETQYFGPGTRLLVL.

The CDR3 coding sequence is TGCGCCAGCAGCCGCGGGGGGCAAAAGGGTAATGAGCAGTTCTTC. Its protein product is CASSRGGQKGNEQFF. The chain is built from TRBV5-1 and TRBJ2-1; 8 nucleotides agree with TRBD2. Germline values: CDR1 SGHRS, CDR2 YFSETQ. The CDR3 runs 15 residues. The junction had 10 bases not matched to a gene; V was cut back by 4 bases and J by 7 bases.

The chain's CDR3 is CASSSGTSGYYNEQFF. For the CDR3, the DNA is TGCGCCAGCAGCTCTGGGACTAGCGGTTACTACAATGAGCAGTTCTTC. The chain links TRBV5-1 to TRBJ2-1; TRBD2 matches 11 bases. Germline loops: CDR1 SGHRS, CDR2 YFSETQ. The V segment lost 3 bases and the J segment 3 bases; nucleotides outside the gene matches: 5. The CDR3 covers 16 residues.

The chain employs TRBV5-7 and TRBJ2-1; D is ambiguous. TRBV5-7 is marked as an open reading frame, function uncertain. This CDR3 has 15 amino acids. Trimming cost V 7 bases and J 2 bases, with 16 bases left between them. CDR3 DNA sequence: TGTGCCAGCTATACTATGTCCCGAGCCTACAATGAGCAGTTCTTC. Its protein product is CASYTMSRAYNEQFF.

This clone showed up just a few times. This chain links TRBV6-1 with TRBJ2-7; D is undetermined. Trimming cost V 7 bases and J 4 bases, with 8 bases left between them. The CDR3 runs 11 residues. Looked up from germline, CDR1 is MNHNS and CDR2 is SASEGT. CDR3 in DNA: TGTGCCAGCATGAACCTTTACGAGCAGTACTTC. Encoded protein: CASMNLYEQYF.